The 12 T cell receptor beta chains below all came from one sample that was sequenced in a study of T cell responses to AZD1222 COVID-19 vaccine. TCRdb keeps only in-frame clones here, not all; method: immunoSEQ multiplex PCR. The sample includes 75,000 to 95,000 clones, 70% to 90% of them seen just once. Sequencing was performed on peripheral blood, taken on day 0 of AZD1222 vaccination. The receptors derive from an adult in good health.

The chain combines TRBV6-1 with TRBJ2-5; TRBD1 aligns across 9 bases. The CDR3 has 14 residues. Germline values: CDR1 MNHNS, CDR2 SASEGT. V trimming: 1 base; J trimming: 4 bases; junction bases outside the gene matches: 1. This CDR3 is CASSEGTGAETQYF. CDR3 DNA: TGTGCCAGCAGTGAAGGGACAGGGGCAGAGACCCAGTACTTC.

This chain connects TRBV6-1 to TRBJ2-7; D is tentatively TRBD1 or TRBD2 (5 bases each). The CDR3 totals 13 residues. V was trimmed by 8 bases and J by 3 bases, leaving 14 bases between them. In germline, CDR1 is MNHNS, CDR2 SASEGT. Here the CDR3 DNA reads TGTGCCAGCGCAACGGGACGGGTCTACGAGCAGTACTTC. Residues: CASATGRVYEQYF.

V is TRBV10-1 and J is TRBJ2-1, with D possibly TRBD2 on 5 matching bases. The CDR3 contains 15 residues. Trimming pared 3 bases from V and 7 bases from J, leaving 16 bases between. Germline lookup yields CDR1 WNHNN and CDR2 SYGVQD (reference sequence). The chain's CDR3 is CASSDGGLANNEQFF. The CDR3 region has the DNA TGCGCCAGCAGTGATGGCGGGTTAGCGAATAATGAGCAGTTCTTC.

The CDR3 nucleotides read TGTGCCAGTAGAGACAGGCCTTTGATGGATGAGCAGTTCTTC. This translates into CASRDRPLMDEQFF. This chain uses TRBV19 with TRBJ2-1; D possibly corresponds to TRBD1 (6 bases). The CDR3 runs 14 residues. V lost 6 bases to trimming and J lost 8 bases, with 17 bases between them. The germline V gene has CDR1 LNHDA and CDR2 SQIVND (reference sequence).

The gene calls are TRBV7-6 and TRBJ2-7; 8 bases are a match to TRBD2. With V trimmed by 4 bases and J by 6 bases, 17 bases remained unmatched. This CDR3 region has 17 residues. In germline, CDR1 is SGHVS, CDR2 FNYEAQ. CDR3 residues: CASSSFYGTRRSSEQYF. The CDR3 nucleotides are TGTGCCAGCAGCTCATTTTATGGGACTAGGCGGTCGAGCGAGCAGTACTTC.

The rearrangement links TRBV11-2 to TRBJ2-5, with D maybe TRBD2 (6 bases). Germline loops: CDR1 SGHAT, CDR2 FQNNGV. This CDR3 comprises 14 residues. Trimming cost V 4 bases and J 5 bases, with 14 bases left between them. The CDR3 region is CASSSLLRGETQYF. The CDR3, as DNA: TGTGCCAGCAGCTCCCTTCTTCGGGGGGAGACCCAGTACTTC.

This rearrangement joins TRBV18 to TRBJ2-1; D might be TRBD2 (6 bases). Trimming shortened V by 6 bases and J by 4 bases, and 10 bases separated the two germline ends. The CDR3 consists of 13 residues. Germline-derived CDR1 and CDR2 are KGHSH and LQKENI. In DNA, the CDR3 is TGTGCCAGCTCGCGGGACCTATACAATGAGCAGTTCTTC. Protein sequence: CASSRDLYNEQFF.

The gene calls are TRBV18 and TRBJ2-1; 13 bases line up with TRBD2. Unmatched junction bases numbered 9, after V lost 4 bases and J lost 0 bases. The germline gives CDR1 KGHSH, CDR2 LQKENI. CDR3 length: 19 residues. CDR3 in DNA: TGTGCCAGCTCACTAAAGACTAGCGGGAGGCCTAGCTCCTACAATGAGCAGTTCTTC. Translation: CASSLKTSGRPSSYNEQFF.

The chain links TRBV20-1 to TRBJ1-1, with TRBD1 identical over 7 bases. Germline assignment: CDR1 DFQATT and CDR2 SNEGSKA (reference sequence). This CDR3 is built from 10 residues. The junction had 5 bases not matched to a gene; V was cut back by 6 bases and J by 10 bases. CDR3 nucleotides: TGCAGTGCCCCTGGACAGGTAGCTTTCTTT. This encodes CSAPGQVAFF.

In this sample, this clone turned up a few times. The genes are TRBV19 and TRBJ1-5; tentatively, D is TRBD1 (5 bases). The ends were cut back, 3 bases at V and 7 bases at J, with 16 bases in the middle. The CDR3 spans 15 residues. From germline, CDR1 is LNHDA and CDR2 SQIVND (reference sequence). CDR3 region: CASSIGGGARQPQHF. The CDR3 DNA sequence: TGTGCCAGTAGTATTGGAGGCGGGGCGCGACAGCCCCAGCATTTT. Full variable domain (outside the CDR3, taken from reference TRBV19 and TRBJ1-5): DGGITQSPKYLFRKEGQNVTLSCEQNLNHDAMYWYRQDPGQGLRLIYYSQIVNDFQKGDIAEGYSVSREKKESFPLTVTSAQKNPTAFYLCASSIGGGARQPQHFGDGTRLSIL.

V usage is TRBV27 and J usage is TRBJ1-1, with no clear D. In germline, CDR1 is MNHEY, CDR2 SMNVEV (reference sequence). The CDR3 spans 16 residues. Between the trimmed V and J ends, which lost 3 bases and 1 base, there was a span of 15 bases. The DNA of the CDR3 is TGTGCCAGCAGTTTGGGTTACGGACGGTCGAACACTGAAGCTTTCTTT. Amino acid sequence: CASSLGYGRSNTEAFF.

The rearrangement joins TRBV29-1 to TRBJ1-3; 7 nucleotides line up with TRBD1. CDR1 is SQVTM and CDR2 is ANQGSEA in the germline V gene. Losses at the gene ends were 4 bases for V and 1 base for J; bases not matched to a gene: 4. The CDR3 loop spans 14 amino acids. CDR3 DNA: TGCAGCGTTGGCCCAGGGGGATCTGGAAACACCATATATTTT. Translating it yields CSVGPGGSGNTIYF. The variable domain in full, completed from reference TRBV29-1 and TRBJ1-3, reads SAVISQKPSRDICQRGTSLTIQCQVDSQVTMMFWYRQQPGQSLTLIATANQGSEATYESGFVIDKFPISRPNLTFSTLTVSNMSPEDSSIYLCSVGPGGSGNTIYFGEGSWLTVV.